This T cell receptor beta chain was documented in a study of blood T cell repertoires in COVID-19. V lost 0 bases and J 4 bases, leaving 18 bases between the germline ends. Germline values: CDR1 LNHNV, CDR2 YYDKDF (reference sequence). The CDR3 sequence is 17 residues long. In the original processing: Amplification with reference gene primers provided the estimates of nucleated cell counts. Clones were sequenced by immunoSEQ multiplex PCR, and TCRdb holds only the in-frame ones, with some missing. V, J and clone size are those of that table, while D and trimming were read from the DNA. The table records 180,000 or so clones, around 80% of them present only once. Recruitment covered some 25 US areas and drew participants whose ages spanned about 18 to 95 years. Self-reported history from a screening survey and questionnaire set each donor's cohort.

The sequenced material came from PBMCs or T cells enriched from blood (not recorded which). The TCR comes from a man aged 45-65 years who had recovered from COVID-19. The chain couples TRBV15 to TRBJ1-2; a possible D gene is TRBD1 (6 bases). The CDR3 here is CATSRDKDRLLPYGYTF. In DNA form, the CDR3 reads TGTGCCACCAGCAGAGATAAAGACAGGCTCCTTCCCTATGGCTACACCTTC.